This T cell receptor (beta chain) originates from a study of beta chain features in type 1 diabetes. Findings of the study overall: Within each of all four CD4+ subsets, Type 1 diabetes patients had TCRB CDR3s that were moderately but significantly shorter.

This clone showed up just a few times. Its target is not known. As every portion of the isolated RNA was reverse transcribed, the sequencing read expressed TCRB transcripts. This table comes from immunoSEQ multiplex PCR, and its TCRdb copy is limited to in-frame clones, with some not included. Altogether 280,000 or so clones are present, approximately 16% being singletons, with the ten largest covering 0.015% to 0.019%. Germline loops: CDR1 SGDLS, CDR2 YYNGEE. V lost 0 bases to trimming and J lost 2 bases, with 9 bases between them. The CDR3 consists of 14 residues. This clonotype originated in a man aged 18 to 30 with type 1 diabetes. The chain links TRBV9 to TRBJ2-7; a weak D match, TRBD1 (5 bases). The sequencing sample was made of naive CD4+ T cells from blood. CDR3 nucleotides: TGTGCCAGCAGCGTAGATCACAGGACCTACGAGCAGTACTTC. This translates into CASSVDHRTYEQYF.